This TCR beta chain was found in a study of blood T cell repertoires in COVID-19. Germline trimming cut 4 bases from V and 2 bases from J; bases unmatched to any gene: 12. This CDR3 is 17 amino acids long. Germline CDR1 is SGHVS and CDR2 is FQNEAQ. Participants, about 18 to 90 years old, spanned about 26 US areas. TCRdb's table, derived via immunoSEQ multiplex PCR, lists solely in-frame clones and lacks some. Among hundreds of thousands of clones listed, approximately 91% were seen once. This TCR derives from a middle-aged woman who had recovered from COVID-19. Sequencing was carried out using PBMCs or T cells enriched from blood (not recorded which). This rearrangement joins TRBV7-8 to TRBJ1-1, with TRBD1 matching over 8 bases. The CDR3 DNA sequence: TGTGCCAGCAGCTCTTGGCGTCAGGGGGCGCGAAACACTGAAGCTTTCTTT. Translation gives CASSSWRQGARNTEAFF.